This TCR beta chain is drawn from a study of shared clonotypes between healthy human individuals. Study results and caveats: Non-shared clonotypes had lower generation probabilities than those shared by all four donors.

Libraries were prepared by immunoSEQ multiplex PCR; TCRdb keeps only in-frame clonotypes and omits some of them. The sample shows some 2,100,000 clones, nearly 97% of them seen only once. Points on this clone: Its specificity is not known.

Trimming left V 3 bases short and J 0 bases short, with 8 bases between. CDR1 LNHDA and CDR2 SQIVND come from the germline V gene (reference sequence). This CDR3 is built from 14 residues. The TCR sequence derives from a man younger than 35 in good health. Source material: naive CD4+ T cells sorted from blood. Specified subset: CD45RA+ positively selected. The V call is TRBV19, the J call TRBJ1-1; D gene ambiguous. The CDR3 spells CASSIRRVNTEAFF. Here the CDR3 DNA reads TGTGCCAGTAGTATTCGACGGGTGAACACTGAAGCTTTCTTT.